This passage covers 22 T cell receptor beta chains from one sample sequenced in a study of monozygotic twins with inflammatory bowel disease. TCRdb re-called the 5' RACE reads and gives one entry per CDR3 protein, without DNA. The data include about 160,000 distinct CDR3 sequences; the top ten clones carry approximately 2.5%. Sequencing input: blood. The receptors shown here come from a human donor with ulcerative colitis or Crohn's disease, or a healthy co-twin of an affected twin (not recorded which).

The genes are TRBV24-1 and TRBJ2-5; TCRdb reports TRBD2, a call that lacks DNA to check it against. The length of the CDR3 is 16 residues. The germline V gene encodes CDR1 KGHDR and CDR2 SFDVKD. The CDR3 reads CATSETQTSVQETQYF.

The chain recombines TRBV24-1 with TRBJ2-2; checking the TCRdb D call of TRBD1 is not possible without DNA. The CDR3 extends over 14 amino acids. Germline loops: CDR1 KGHDR, CDR2 SFDVKD. The CDR3 here is CATARQENTGELFF.

This chain links TRBV6-5 with TRBJ1-3. This CDR3 is 15 amino acids long. Germline V CDR1 and CDR2: MNHEY, SVGAGI. CDR3 sequence: CASSSDNGAGNTIYF.

This chain links TRBV5-1 with TRBJ2-1; TCRdb picks TRBD1, but there is no DNA to check that call. The CDR3 covers 15 residues. Germline-derived CDR1 and CDR2 are SGHRS and YFSETQ. CDR3 region: CASSLGDREGSVQFF.

The V and J genes are TRBV6-4 and TRBJ2-3; absent DNA, TCRdb's TRBD1 call cannot be checked. Germline assignment: CDR1 MRHNA and CDR2 SNTAGT. This CDR3 has 15 amino acids. This CDR3 reads CASSNRGWPTDTQYF.

The chain recombines TRBV18 with TRBJ2-1; TCRdb selects TRBD1, and the lack of DNA leaves this call unchecked. This CDR3 comprises 18 residues. Germline assignment: CDR1 KGHSH and CDR2 LQKENI. This CDR3 is CASSPKLSRSGSRNEQFF. The full variable domain, rest sourced from reference TRBV18 and TRBJ2-1, is NAGVMQNPRHLVRRRGQEARLRCSPMKGHSHVYWYRQLPEEGLKFMVYLQKENIIDESGMPKERFSAEFPKEGPSILRIQQVVRGDSAAYFCASSPKLSRSGSRNEQFFGPGTRLTVL.

This sequence joins TRBV6-5 and TRBJ2-5; the TCRdb call, TRBD2, lacks DNA for checking. Germline values: CDR1 MNHEY, CDR2 SVGAGI. The CDR3 consists of 19 residues. CDR3 sequence reads: CASSYSGPVRGQLQETQYF.

The chain carries TRBV5-1 and TRBJ2-6; with no DNA, the TCRdb D assignment of TRBD2 cannot be verified. CDR1 SGHRS and CDR2 YFSETQ come from the germline V gene. CDR3 size: 17 residues. The CDR3 is CASRPQGGGSGANVLTF.

This rearrangement joins TRBV3-1 to TRBJ1-1. The length of the CDR3 is 13 residues. Germline V gene lookup returns CDR1 LGHDT and CDR2 YNNKEL (reference sequence). The CDR3: CASSQVYGDEAFF.

The J gene is TRBJ2-1, the V gene TRBV27; TCRdb names TRBD1, which stays unverified in the absence of DNA. The CDR3 loop spans 17 amino acids. CDR1 and CDR2 (germline): MNHEY, SMNVEV (reference sequence). The CDR3 sequence is CASRVPSRDRGSNEQFF.

This sequence joins TRBV6-2 or TRBV6-3 and TRBJ2-2; the D call of TRBD1 rests on TCRdb alone, since no DNA is present to check it. Germline lookup yields CDR1 MNHEY and CDR2 SVGEGT. The CDR3 contains 21 residues. The CDR3 spells CASSYPELHPSPGQGTGELFF.

The J gene is TRBJ2-2, the V gene TRBV4-1; TCRdb reports TRBD1, a call that lacks DNA to check it against. The CDR3 contains 16 residues. Per germline, CDR1 MGHRA and CDR2 YSYEKL. CDR3 in amino acids: CASSQLSGFNTGELFF.

The rearrangement joins TRBV4-1 to TRBJ2-1. The CDR3 sequence is 13 residues long. CDR1 and CDR2 from the germline V gene are MGHRA and YSYEKL. The CDR3 sequence: CASSDPNYNEQFF.

The chain uses TRBV6-1 and TRBJ2-5; the D call from TCRdb, TRBD1, cannot be confirmed without DNA. Looked up from germline, CDR1 is MNHNS and CDR2 is SASEGT. This CDR3 spans 18 amino acids. CDR3 amino acids: CASSRAISAPRGQETQYF.

The chain employs TRBV28 and TRBJ1-5; there is no DNA to check the TCRdb D call of TRBD1. Germline V gene data show CDR1 as MDHEN and CDR2 as SYDVKM. The CDR3 sequence is 13 residues long. The CDR3 spells CATTSDREQPQHF.

The rearrangement joins TRBV7-2 to TRBJ2-1. CDR3 size: 15 residues. Germline V CDR1 and CDR2: SGHTA, FQGNSA. The CDR3 reads CASSLAAVPYNEQFF.

The chain employs TRBV7-9 and TRBJ2-1; the TRBD2 assignment by TCRdb is unverifiable without DNA. CDR3 length: 15 amino acids. Germline V CDR1 and CDR2: SEHNR, FQNEAQ (reference sequence). CDR3 amino acids: CASSLGLARRGEQFF. Looking up the rest from reference TRBV7-9 and TRBJ2-1 gives the full variable domain: DTGVSQNPRHKITKRGQNVTFRCDPISEHNRLYWYRQTLGQGPEFLTYFQNEAQLEKSRLLSDRFSAERPKGSFSTLEIQRTEQGDSAMYLCASSLGLARRGEQFFGPGTRLTVL.

The chain is built from TRBV5-1 and TRBJ2-1; the D call from TCRdb, TRBD2, cannot be confirmed without DNA. The CDR3 is made up of 15 amino acids. The germline V gene encodes CDR1 SGHRS and CDR2 YFSETQ. CDR3 loop: CASSILAGGETGQFF.

The chain links TRBV20-1 to TRBJ2-5; as DNA is missing, the TRBD2 call by TCRdb cannot be tested. CDR1 is DFQATT, CDR2 SNEGSKA, per germline (reference sequence). This CDR3 has 14 amino acids. The CDR3 region is CSGYEGQVQETQYF.

The rearrangement links TRBV11-2 to TRBJ2-1; there is no DNA to check the TCRdb D call of TRBD2. The CDR3 has 13 amino acids. CDR1 is SGHAT, CDR2 FQNNGV, per germline. The chain's CDR3 is CASRSGLLGEQFF. Full variable domain (missing parts from reference TRBV11-2 and TRBJ2-1): EAGVAQSPRYKIIEKRQSVAFWCNPISGHATLYWYQQILGQGPKLLIQFQNNGVVDDSQLPKDRFSAERLKGVDSTLKIQPAKLEDSAVYLCASRSGLLGEQFFGPGTRLTVL.

The CDR3 sequence is CASSPRQSIPKYGYTF. The chain has TRBV12-3 or TRBV12-4 and TRBJ1-2; the D call of TRBD1 rests on TCRdb alone, since no DNA is present to check it. This CDR3 has 16 amino acids.

V is TRBV20-1 and J is TRBJ1-1; without DNA, the TCRdb call of TRBD1 cannot be checked. Germline assignment: CDR1 DFQATT and CDR2 SNEGSKA (reference sequence). This CDR3 is built from 14 residues. CDR3 sequence: CSLNPRGRDTEAFF.